The 17 T cell receptor beta chains below come from one sample, sequenced in a study of T cells in Graves' hyperthyroidism and ophthalmopathy. Template material for amplifying TCR beta CDR3 regions consisted of RNA transcripts. A set of HTBI primers served as the primers for a first-round RT-PCR of the TCR CDR3. TCRdb used MiXCR to reprocess the multiplex PCR reads, holding one entry per CDR3 protein. The table has some 700,000 distinct CDR3 sequences, 15% to 20% seen once. Material for sequencing was blood. These receptors originate from a middle-aged man with Graves' hyperthyroidism.

V is TRBV25-1 and J is TRBJ2-3; no clear D. CDR3 length equals 14 residues. V lost 5 bases and J lost 5, with 14 bases in between. Germline CDR1 and CDR2: MGHDK and SYGVNS. CDR3 amino acids: CASSPVNSLDTQYF. The CDR3 nucleotides read TGTGCCAGCAGTCCGGTTAATAGCTTAGATACGCAGTATTTT.

This clonotype was picked up one time. V and J are TRBV19 and TRBJ1-2; D is uncertain. V was shortened by 1 base and J by 8 bases, with 14 bases between the two germline ends. Germline V gene data show CDR1 as LNHDA and CDR2 as SQIVND (reference sequence). The CDR3 contains 14 residues. The CDR3 DNA is TGTGCCAGTAGTATAGGTGCCAACTTCGGAGGCTACACCTTC. It encodes CASSIGANFGGYTF.

This clonotype was counted at least ten times. The rearrangement links TRBV11-2 to TRBJ2-1; 10 bases agree with TRBD2. CDR1 is SGHAT and CDR2 is FQNNGV in the germline V gene. V lost 5 bases, J lost 9 bases, and 10 bases stayed unmatched. CDR3 size: 15 residues. The CDR3 region is CASSRGAAGGSEQFF. CDR3 sequence (DNA): TGTGCCAGCAGCAGGGGGGCAGCGGGAGGGAGTGAGCAGTTCTTC.

This clonotype was recorded many times. The rearrangement uses TRBV27 and TRBJ2-1; D uncertain. In germline, CDR1 is MNHEY, CDR2 SMNVEV (reference sequence). The CDR3 has 15 amino acids. V was clipped by 5 bases and J by 0 bases, with 11 bases between them. The CDR3 is CASSLTPNSYNEQFF. The CDR3 bases are TGTGCCAGCAGTCTTACTCCTAACTCCTACAATGAGCAGTTCTTC.

The V gene is TRBV20-1, the J gene TRBJ2-3; 8 bases map to TRBD1. This CDR3 spans 13 amino acids. Germline CDR1 reads DFQATT; CDR2 reads SNEGSKA (reference sequence). With V trimmed by 2 bases and J by 6 bases, 4 bases remained unmatched. The CDR3 DNA sequence: TGCAGTGCTAGACAGGGGGCGACCGATACGCAGTATTTT. Its translation is CSARQGATDTQYF.

In this sample, this clonotype turned up many times. This sequence joins TRBV28 and TRBJ1-1; D possibly corresponds to TRBD1 (6 bases). The CDR3 extends over 16 amino acids. Trimming cost V 5 bases and J 0 bases, with 16 bases left between them. Per germline, CDR1 MDHEN and CDR2 SYDVKM. The CDR3 loop is CASSLQTGAMNTEAFF. In DNA form, the CDR3 reads TGTGCCAGCAGTCTTCAGACAGGCGCTATGAACACTGAAGCTTTCTTT.

This clonotype was observed a few times. The CDR3 region has the DNA TGTGCCAGTACCCGATGGGGGACAGGGGGCGATCAGCCCCAGCATTTT. Its translation: CASTRWGTGGDQPQHF. This chain uses TRBV19 with TRBJ1-5; 12 positions agree with TRBD1. The V segment lost 7 bases and the J segment 5 bases; nucleotides outside the gene matches: 9. Per the germline V gene, CDR1 is LNHDA and CDR2 is SQIVND (reference sequence). This CDR3 spans 16 amino acids. The complete variable domain, with remaining parts taken from reference TRBV19 and TRBJ1-5, reads DGGITQSPKYLFRKEGQNVTLSCEQNLNHDAMYWYRQDPGQGLRLIYYSQIVNDFQKGDIAEGYSVSREKKESFPLTVTSAQKNPTAFYLCASTRWGTGGDQPQHFGDGTRLSIL.

The table lists this clonotype with many counts. The chain links TRBV13 to TRBJ1-1; 8 bases agree with TRBD1. Germline trimming cut 4 bases from V and 7 bases from J; bases unmatched to any gene: 5. Germline loops: CDR1 PRHDT, CDR2 FYEKMQ (reference sequence). The CDR3 has 13 residues. In DNA, the CDR3 is TGTGCCAGCAGCTACAGGGGGAGAGGTGAAGCTTTCTTT. This sequence encodes CASSYRGRGEAFF.

Of note for this clonotype: A read error is possible here, since a much larger clone lies one base away. This chain links TRBV30 with TRBJ1-5; D unclear. Germline V gene data show CDR1 as GTSNPN and CDR2 as SVGIG (reference sequence). The CDR3 is made up of 12 amino acids. The CDR3 here is CAWCKGDQPQPF. CDR3 nucleotides: TGTGCCTGGTGTAAGGGAGATCAGCCCCAGCCTTTT.

The chain combines TRBV15 with TRBJ2-1, with D perhaps TRBD2 (6 bases). In germline, CDR1 is LNHNV, CDR2 YYDKDF (reference sequence). CDR3 length equals 13 residues. Trimming took 5 bases from V and 6 from J, leaving 11 bases between them. The CDR3 reads CATSFGLINEQFF. The CDR3 coding sequence is TGTGCCACCAGCTTTGGACTAATCAATGAGCAGTTCTTC.

This clonotype occurred many times. This chain joins TRBV2 and TRBJ1-4; TRBD1 matches at 8 bases. The germline CDR1 and CDR2 sequences are SNHLY and FYNNEI. CDR3 length: 14 residues. The J segment lost 8 bases and the V segment lost 10 bases, leaving 12 bases of the junction unmatched. CDR3 bases: TGTGCCACCACAAGGACGGACAGGGAAGAAAAACTGTTTTTT. This translates into CATTRTDREEKLFF.

At least ten counts were recorded for this clonotype. The V call is TRBV11-2, the J call TRBJ2-3; 8 bases are a match to TRBD1. V lost 7 bases to trimming and J lost 4 bases; unmatched junction nucleotides: 4. This CDR3 spans 13 amino acids. Germline assignment: CDR1 SGHAT and CDR2 FQNNGV. CDR3 DNA: TGTGCCAGCACCGAGACAGGGGCAGATACGCAGTATTTT. As protein: CASTETGADTQYF.

The chain combines TRBV20-1 with TRBJ1-2; 9 nucleotides align to TRBD1. Germline loops: CDR1 DFQATT, CDR2 SNEGSKA (reference sequence). J was trimmed by 7 bases and V by 3 bases; bases with no gene match: 6. This CDR3 is 13 amino acids long. The CDR3 reads CSASGDREGGYTF. In DNA, the CDR3 is TGCAGTGCTAGTGGGGACAGGGAAGGTGGCTACACCTTC.

V usage is TRBV6-9 and J usage is TRBJ2-1, with a possible D match to TRBD2 (5 bases). The germline gives CDR1 MNHGY, CDR2 SVAAGI. The V end was cut by 3 bases, the J end by 6 bases, with 15 bases between. This CDR3 is built from 15 residues. CDR3 protein: CASSYGRLAINEQFF. The CDR3 DNA sequence: TGTGCCAGCAGTTACGGGCGGCTAGCCATCAATGAGCAGTTCTTC.

This clonotype showed up many times. This rearrangement joins TRBV2 to TRBJ1-4; 8 nucleotides line up with TRBD1. Unmatched junction bases numbered 5, after V lost 6 bases and J lost 5 bases. Germline loops: CDR1 SNHLY, CDR2 FYNNEI. The CDR3 totals 14 residues. CDR3: CASRLGQANEKLFF. CDR3 nucleotides: TGTGCCAGCAGACTGGGACAGGCAAATGAAAAACTGTTTTTT.

This clonotype was observed at least ten times. The chain links TRBV10-3 to TRBJ2-7; either TRBD1 or TRBD2 may supply D (5 bases each). V shed 0 bases and J shed 3 bases, with 9 bases lying between them. Germline V lookup: CDR1 ENHRY, CDR2 SYGVKD. The CDR3 covers 14 residues. This CDR3 is CAISESRDLYEQYF. CDR3 nucleotide sequence: TGTGCCATCAGTGAGTCAAGGGACCTCTACGAGCAGTACTTC.

V and J are TRBV5-1 and TRBJ2-5, with 8 nucleotides matching TRBD1. This CDR3 has 15 amino acids. Unmatched junction bases numbered 5, after V lost 2 bases and J lost 2 bases. Germline V lookup: CDR1 SGHRS, CDR2 YFSETQ. CDR3 nucleotide sequence: TGCGCCAGCAGCTTATCCGGACAGGGACAAGAGACCCAGTACTTC. Translation gives CASSLSGQGQETQYF. Variable domain in full (rest from reference TRBV5-1 and TRBJ2-5): KAGVTQTPRYLIKTRGQQVTLSCSPISGHRSVSWYQQTPGQGLQFLFEYFSETQRNKGNFPGRFSGRQFSNSRSEMNVSTLELGDSALYLCASSLSGQGQETQYFGPGTRLLVL.